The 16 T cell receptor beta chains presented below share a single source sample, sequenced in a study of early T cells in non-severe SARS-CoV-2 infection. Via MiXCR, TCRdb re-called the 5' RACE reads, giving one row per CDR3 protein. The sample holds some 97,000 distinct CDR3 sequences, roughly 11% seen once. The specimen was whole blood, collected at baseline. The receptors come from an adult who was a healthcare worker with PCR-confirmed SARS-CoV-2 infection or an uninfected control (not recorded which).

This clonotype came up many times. This chain's CDR3 is CASSDEGRRTEAFF. CDR3 DNA sequence: TGTGCCAGTAGTGATGAAGGGCGGCGGACTGAAGCTTTCTTT. The chain carries TRBV19 and TRBJ1-1; D is uncertain. Trimming removed 5 bases from V and 5 bases from J, with 15 bases in between. The length of the CDR3 is 14 residues. In germline, CDR1 is LNHDA, CDR2 SQIVND (reference sequence).

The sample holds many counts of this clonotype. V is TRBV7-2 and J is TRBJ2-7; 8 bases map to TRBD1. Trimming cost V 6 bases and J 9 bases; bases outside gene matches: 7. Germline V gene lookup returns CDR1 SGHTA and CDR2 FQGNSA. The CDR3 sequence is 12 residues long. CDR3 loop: CASSQYDRGQYF. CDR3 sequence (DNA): TGTGCCAGCAGTCAATATGACAGGGGGCAGTACTTC.

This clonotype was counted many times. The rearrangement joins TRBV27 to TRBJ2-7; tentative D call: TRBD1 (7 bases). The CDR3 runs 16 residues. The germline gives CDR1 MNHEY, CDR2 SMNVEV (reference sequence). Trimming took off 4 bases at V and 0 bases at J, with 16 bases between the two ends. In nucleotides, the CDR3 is TGTGCCAGCAGTTCGCGGGACAGCCGTCCCTCCTACGAGCAGTACTTC. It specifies CASSSRDSRPSYEQYF.

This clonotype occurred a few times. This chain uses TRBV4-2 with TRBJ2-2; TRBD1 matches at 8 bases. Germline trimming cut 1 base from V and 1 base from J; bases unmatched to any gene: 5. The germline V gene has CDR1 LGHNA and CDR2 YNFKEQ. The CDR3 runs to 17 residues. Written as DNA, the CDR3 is TGTGCCAGCAGCCAAGGAACCGGACAGGGGAACACCGGGGAGCTGTTTTTT. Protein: CASSQGTGQGNTGELFF.

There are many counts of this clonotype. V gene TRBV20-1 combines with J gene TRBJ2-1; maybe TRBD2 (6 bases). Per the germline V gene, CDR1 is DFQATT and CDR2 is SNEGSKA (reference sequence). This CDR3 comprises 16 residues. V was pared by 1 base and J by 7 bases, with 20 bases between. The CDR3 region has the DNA TGCAGTGCTAGAGGCCAAGCGGCGCGGGGTCGTAATGAGCAGTTCTTC. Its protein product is CSARGQAARGRNEQFF.

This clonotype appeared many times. CDR3 sequence: CASSLAGGENNEQFF. For the CDR3, the DNA is TGTGCCAGCAGTTTAGCGGGAGGCGAGAACAATGAGCAGTTCTTC. The rearrangement links TRBV6-5 to TRBJ2-1; 10 nucleotides agree with TRBD2. From germline, CDR1 is MNHEY and CDR2 SVGAGI. The CDR3 is made up of 15 amino acids. V dropped 4 bases and J dropped 5; count of bases not matched to a gene: 5.

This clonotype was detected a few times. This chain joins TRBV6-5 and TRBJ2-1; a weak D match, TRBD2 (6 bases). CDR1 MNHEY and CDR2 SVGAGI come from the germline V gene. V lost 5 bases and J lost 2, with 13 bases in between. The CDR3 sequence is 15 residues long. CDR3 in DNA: TGTGCCAGCAGTCCCCCAGGCGGGACCTACAATGAGCAGTTCTTC. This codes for CASSPPGGTYNEQFF.

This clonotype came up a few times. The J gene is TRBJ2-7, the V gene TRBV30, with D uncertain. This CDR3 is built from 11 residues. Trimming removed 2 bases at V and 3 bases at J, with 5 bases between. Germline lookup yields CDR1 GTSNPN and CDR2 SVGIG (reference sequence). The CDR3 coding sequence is TGTGCCTGGAGTCCGAACTACGAGCAGTACTTC. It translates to CAWSPNYEQYF.

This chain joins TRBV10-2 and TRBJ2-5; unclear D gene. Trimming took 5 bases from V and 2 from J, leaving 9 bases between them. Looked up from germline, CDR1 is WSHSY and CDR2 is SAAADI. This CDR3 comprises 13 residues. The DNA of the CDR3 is TGCGCCAGCAGTAAGATCGAACAAGAGACCCAGTACTTC. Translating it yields CASSKIEQETQYF.

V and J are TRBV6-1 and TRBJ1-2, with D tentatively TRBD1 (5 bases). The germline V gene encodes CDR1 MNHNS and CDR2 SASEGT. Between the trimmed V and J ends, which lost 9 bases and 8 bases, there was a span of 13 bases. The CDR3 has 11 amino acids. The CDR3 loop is CASGGSGGYTF. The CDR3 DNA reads TGTGCCAGTGGGGGGTCAGGAGGCTACACCTTC.

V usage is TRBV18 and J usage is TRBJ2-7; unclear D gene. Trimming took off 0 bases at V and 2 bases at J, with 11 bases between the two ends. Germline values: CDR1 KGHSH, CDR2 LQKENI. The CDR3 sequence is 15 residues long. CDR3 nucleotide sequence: TGTGCCAGCTCACCACCGACCGACCGAGCCTACGAGCAGTACTTC. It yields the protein CASSPPTDRAYEQYF.

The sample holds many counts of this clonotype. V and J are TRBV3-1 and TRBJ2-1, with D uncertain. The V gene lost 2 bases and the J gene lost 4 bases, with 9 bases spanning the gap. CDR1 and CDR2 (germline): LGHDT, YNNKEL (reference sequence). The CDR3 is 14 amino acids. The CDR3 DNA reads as TGTGCCAGCAGCCAATCGGCTCGTTACAATGAGCAGTTCTTC. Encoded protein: CASSQSARYNEQFF.

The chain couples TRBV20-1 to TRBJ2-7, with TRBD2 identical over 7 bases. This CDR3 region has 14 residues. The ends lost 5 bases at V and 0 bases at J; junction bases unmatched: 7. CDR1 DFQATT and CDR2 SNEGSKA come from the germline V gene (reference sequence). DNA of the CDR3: TGCAGTGCTGTGGACGGGGGGAGCTCCTACGAGCAGTACTTC. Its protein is CSAVDGGSSYEQYF.

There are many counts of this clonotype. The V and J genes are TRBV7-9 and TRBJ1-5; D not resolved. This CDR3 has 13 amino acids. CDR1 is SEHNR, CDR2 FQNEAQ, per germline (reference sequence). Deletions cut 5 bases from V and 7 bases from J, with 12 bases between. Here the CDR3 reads CASSSDENQPQHF. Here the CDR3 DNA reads TGTGCCAGCAGCAGCGACGAAAACCAGCCCCAGCATTTT.

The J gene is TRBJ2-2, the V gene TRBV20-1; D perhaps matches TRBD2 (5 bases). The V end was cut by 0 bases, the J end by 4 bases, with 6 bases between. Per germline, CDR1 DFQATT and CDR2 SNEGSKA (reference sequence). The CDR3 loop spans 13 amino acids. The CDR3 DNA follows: TGCAGTGCTAGAGATGAGGGCACCGGGGAGCTGTTTTTT. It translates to CSARDEGTGELFF.

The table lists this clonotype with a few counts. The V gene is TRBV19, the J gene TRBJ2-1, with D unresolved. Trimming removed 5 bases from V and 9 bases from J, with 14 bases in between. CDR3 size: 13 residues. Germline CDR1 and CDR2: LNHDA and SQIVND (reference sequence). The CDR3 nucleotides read TGTGCCAGTAGTCCCACGGGCTTTGGTGAGCAGTTCTTC. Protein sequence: CASSPTGFGEQFF.